One sample yielded the 21 T cell receptor beta chains listed below, sequenced in a study of shared clonotypes between healthy human individuals. Sequencing was performed with immunoSEQ multiplex PCR; in TCRdb, only in-frame clones are kept and a portion is missing. The table lists 1,500,000 or so clones, 96% of them singletons. The sequencing sample was made of naive CD4+ T cells sorted from blood. The subset here: CD45RA+ positively selected. The receptors stem from a man aged 30 to 39 in good health.

The CDR3 DNA follows: TGTGCCAGCAGCTCTGCCGGGACTAGCGGAAATACGCAGTATTTT. It translates to CASSSAGTSGNTQYF. The chain has TRBV5-4 and TRBJ2-3; 11 bases map to TRBD2. This CDR3 is built from 15 residues. From germline, CDR1 is SGHNT and CDR2 YYREEE (reference sequence). The V segment lost 3 bases and the J segment 7 bases; nucleotides outside the gene matches: 7.

The chain carries TRBV5-6 and TRBJ2-5, with 8 bases fitting TRBD2. From germline, CDR1 is SGHDT and CDR2 YYEEEE. The CDR3 is 14 amino acids. With 6 bases clipped from V and 2 bases from J, the junction kept 6 bases outside the gene matches. Here the CDR3 DNA reads TGTGCCAGCAACCGACTAGCGCAACAAGAGACCCAGTACTTC. It is translated as CASNRLAQQETQYF.

This chain joins TRBV19 and TRBJ2-1; 12 nucleotides match TRBD2. The CDR3 loop spans 16 amino acids. Trimming at V came to 4 bases and at J to 6 bases, leaving 7 bases not matched to a gene. The germline CDR1 and CDR2 sequences are LNHDA and SQIVND (reference sequence). The chain's CDR3 is CASSKPLAGGPNEQFF. Here the CDR3 DNA reads TGTGCCAGTAGTAAACCGCTAGCGGGAGGGCCCAATGAGCAGTTCTTC.

This chain uses TRBV7-9 with TRBJ1-2, with 8 bases lining up with TRBD1. The CDR3 length is 14 residues. The ends lost 2 bases at V and 6 bases at J; junction bases unmatched: 5. Germline V gene lookup returns CDR1 SEHNR and CDR2 FQNEAQ (reference sequence). CDR3 bases: TGTGCCAGCAGCTTACGAGGACAGGGCGATGGCTACACCTTC. Translated: CASSLRGQGDGYTF.

The rearrangement joins TRBV6-5 to TRBJ1-1, with D perhaps matching TRBD1 (5 bases). The V and J ends lost 4 bases and 11 bases respectively, with 20 bases between them. The CDR3 is made up of 14 amino acids. Per germline, CDR1 MNHEY and CDR2 SVGAGI. CDR3 bases: TGTGCCAGCAGTTCTCGACATCAGGGCAATGGGGCTTTCTTT. This translates into CASSSRHQGNGAFF.

This chain uses TRBV19 with TRBJ1-2; D call uncertain. This CDR3 has 15 amino acids. CDR1 and CDR2 (germline): LNHDA, SQIVND (reference sequence). V shed 3 bases and J shed 0 bases, with 11 bases lying between them. For the CDR3, the DNA is TGTGCCAGTAGTATCCCAGAAAAAGCTAACTATGGCTACACCTTC. Amino acid sequence: CASSIPEKANYGYTF.

The chain combines TRBV6-5 with TRBJ2-7, with a tentative D call TRBD1 (6 bases). The germline gives CDR1 MNHEY, CDR2 SVGAGI. This CDR3 contains 14 residues. Deletions cut 4 bases from V and 5 bases from J, with 15 bases between. The CDR3 DNA reads as TGTGCCAGCAGTTCCCACTCCAACAGGGACGAGCAGTACTTC. This gives the protein CASSSHSNRDEQYF.

In DNA form, the CDR3 reads TGCGCCAGCAGCCACAACTTAGGGAGCACAGATACGCAGTATTTT. It yields the protein CASSHNLGSTDTQYF. The rearrangement links TRBV4-1 to TRBJ2-3, with D uncertain. V lost 3 bases, J lost 0 bases, and 10 bases lay in between. The CDR3 sequence is 15 residues long. In germline, CDR1 is MGHRA, CDR2 YSYEKL.

Only one count was recorded for this clone. The chain has TRBV5-1 and TRBJ2-2; 8 bases match TRBD1. Germline CDR1 SGHRS, CDR2 YFSETQ. This CDR3 is 14 amino acids long. V shed 4 bases and J 6 bases; nucleotides not matched to a gene: 5. This CDR3 reads CASSRTGPAGELFF. CDR3 in DNA: TGCGCCAGCAGCCGGACAGGGCCCGCCGGGGAGCTGTTTTTT. The full variable domain, rest sourced from reference TRBV5-1 and TRBJ2-2, is KAGVTQTPRYLIKTRGQQVTLSCSPISGHRSVSWYQQTPGQGLQFLFEYFSETQRNKGNFPGRFSGRQFSNSRSEMNVSTLELGDSALYLCASSRTGPAGELFFGEGSRLTVL.

This clone was counted only a few times. J is TRBJ1-4 and V is TRBV7-6; tentative D call: TRBD1 (5 bases). Germline lookup yields CDR1 SGHVS and CDR2 FNYEAQ. This CDR3 is built from 14 residues. Trimming removed 6 bases from V and 4 bases from J, with 12 bases in between. This chain's CDR3 is CASSKGSINEKLFF. CDR3 nucleotides: TGTGCCAGCAGTAAGGGGTCAATTAATGAAAAACTGTTTTTT.

Remarks on this clone: The sample holds other DNA sequences that translate to the same CDR3. V gene TRBV28 combines with J gene TRBJ2-7, with D possibly being TRBD1 or TRBD2 (5 bases each). The germline V gene has CDR1 MDHEN and CDR2 SYDVKM. The CDR3 runs 13 residues. The V and J ends lost 3 bases and 2 bases respectively, with 8 bases between them. The chain's CDR3 is CASSLLGAYEQYF. CDR3 nucleotides: TGTGCCAGCAGTTTGTTGGGGGCCTACGAGCAGTACTTC.

J is TRBJ2-7 and V is TRBV7-8; 9 bases align to TRBD2. Germline-derived CDR1 and CDR2 are SGHVS and FQNEAQ. The CDR3 totals 12 residues. The J segment lost 13 bases and the V segment lost 1 base, leaving 5 bases of the junction unmatched. CDR3 coding DNA: TGTGCCAGCAGCTTAGTTAGCGGGAGTCAATACTTC. It yields the protein CASSLVSGSQYF.

This chain links TRBV27 with TRBJ2-1; possibly TRBD1 or TRBD2 for D (6 bases each). This CDR3 is 16 amino acids long. The germline V gene has CDR1 MNHEY and CDR2 SMNVEV (reference sequence). The ends were cut back, 7 bases at V and 4 bases at J, with 20 bases in the middle. Written as DNA, the CDR3 is TGTGCCAGCACACCCTGGAGCGGAGGGGGTTACAATGAGCAGTTCTTC. Translated, it gives CASTPWSGGGYNEQFF.

This chain connects TRBV6-4 to TRBJ2-2, with D perhaps TRBD1 (5 bases). V lost 6 bases and J lost 7, with 18 bases in between. Germline assignment: CDR1 MRHNA and CDR2 SNTAGT. The CDR3 covers 15 residues. CDR3 DNA: TGTGCCAGCAGGGCCGGGCCAGGGCTTGGCGGGGAGCTGTTTTTT. This sequence encodes CASRAGPGLGGELFF.

The CDR3 protein is CASSWDREVQYF. The CDR3 DNA reads TGTGCCAGCAGCTGGGACAGGGAGGTGCAGTACTTC. This chain connects TRBV6-5 to TRBJ2-7; 9 nucleotides line up with TRBD1. CDR3 length: 12 residues. Per germline, CDR1 MNHEY and CDR2 SVGAGI. Trimming cost V 6 bases and J 9 bases; bases outside gene matches: 6.

The chain uses TRBV6-6 and TRBJ2-2, with 7 bases lining up with TRBD1. The germline V gene encodes CDR1 MNHNY and CDR2 SVGAGI (reference sequence). The CDR3 consists of 15 residues. The trim removed 5 bases at V and 2 bases at J, leaving 5 bases unmatched. The CDR3 loop reads CASSPTGVNTGELFF. The CDR3 DNA sequence: TGTGCCAGCAGTCCCACAGGGGTAAACACCGGGGAGCTGTTTTTT.

Details on this clone: Additional DNA sequences in this sample encode the identical CDR3. The chain joins TRBV19 to TRBJ2-7, with D maybe TRBD1 (6 bases). V lost 6 bases, J lost 1 base, and 10 bases lay in between. Germline values: CDR1 LNHDA, CDR2 SQIVND (reference sequence). The CDR3 has 13 amino acids. The CDR3 region is CASSRTVSYEQYF. The CDR3 bases are TGTGCCAGTAGCAGGACAGTATCCTACGAGCAGTACTTC.

This chain links TRBV11-2 with TRBJ1-3; 7 positions match TRBD1. The CDR3 has 14 amino acids. V lost 5 bases, J lost 4 bases, and 5 bases stayed unmatched. The germline V gene encodes CDR1 SGHAT and CDR2 FQNNGV. The CDR3 region is CASSPDRAGNTIYF. CDR3 coding DNA: TGTGCCAGCAGCCCAGACAGGGCCGGAAACACCATATATTTT.

This chain uses TRBV6-5 with TRBJ2-7; 8 bases map to TRBD1. This CDR3 is built from 12 residues. V trimming: 4 bases; J trimming: 6 bases; junction bases outside the gene matches: 2. In germline, CDR1 is MNHEY, CDR2 SVGAGI. The CDR3 region is CASSLTGVEQYF. The CDR3 bases are TGTGCCAGCAGTTTGACAGGGGTCGAGCAGTACTTC.

The chain links TRBV6-6 to TRBJ2-6; no clear D gene. This CDR3 is 15 amino acids long. V lost 7 bases to trimming and J lost 1 base, with 11 bases between them. Germline V gives CDR1 MNHNY, CDR2 SVGAGI (reference sequence). CDR3 loop: CASTRSSSGANVLTF. The DNA for the CDR3 is TGTGCCAGCACCCGATCGAGTTCTGGGGCCAACGTCCTGACTTTC.

The rearrangement uses TRBV7-3 and TRBJ2-1; D ambiguous. The CDR3 loop spans 16 amino acids. Trimming pared 4 bases from V and 4 bases from J, leaving 17 bases between. Germline lookup yields CDR1 SGHTA and CDR2 FQGTGA. The CDR3 sequence: CASSYQSRAPYNEQFF. DNA of the CDR3: TGTGCCAGCAGCTACCAAAGCCGAGCCCCTTACAATGAGCAGTTCTTC.